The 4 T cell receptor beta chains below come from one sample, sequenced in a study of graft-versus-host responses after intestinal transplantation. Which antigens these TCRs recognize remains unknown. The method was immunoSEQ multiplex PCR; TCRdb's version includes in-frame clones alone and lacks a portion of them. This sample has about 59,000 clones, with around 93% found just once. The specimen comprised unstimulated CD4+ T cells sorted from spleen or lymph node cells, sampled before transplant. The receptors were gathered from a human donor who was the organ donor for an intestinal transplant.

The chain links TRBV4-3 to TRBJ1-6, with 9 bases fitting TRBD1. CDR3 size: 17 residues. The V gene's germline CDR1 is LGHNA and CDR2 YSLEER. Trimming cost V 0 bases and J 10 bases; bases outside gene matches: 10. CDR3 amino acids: CASSQDAGTGRGSPLHF. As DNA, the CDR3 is TGCGCCAGCAGCCAAGACGCGGGGACAGGGAGGGGATCACCCCTCCACTTT.

DNA of the CDR3: TGTGCCAGCAGTTTATTTGAGCAGGGGGGGTTCCCCCTCCACTTT. This codes for CASSLFEQGGFPLHF. The chain carries TRBV27 and TRBJ1-6; TRBD1 matches at 7 bases. Germline V gene sequence: CDR1 MNHEY, CDR2 SMNVEV (reference sequence). V gave up 1 base and J gave up 13 bases; unmatched junction bases: 10. The CDR3 totals 15 residues.

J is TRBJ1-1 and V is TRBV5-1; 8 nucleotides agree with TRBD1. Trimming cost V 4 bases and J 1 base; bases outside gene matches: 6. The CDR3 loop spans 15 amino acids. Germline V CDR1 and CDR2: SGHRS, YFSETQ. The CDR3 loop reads CASSPRTGRNTEAFF. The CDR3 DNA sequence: TGCGCCAGCAGCCCCAGGACAGGGAGGAACACTGAAGCTTTCTTT. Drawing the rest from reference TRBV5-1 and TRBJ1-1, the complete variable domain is KAGVTQTPRYLIKTRGQQVTLSCSPISGHRSVSWYQQTPGQGLQFLFEYFSETQRNKGNFPGRFSGRQFSNSRSEMNVSTLELGDSALYLCASSPRTGRNTEAFFGQGTRLTVV.

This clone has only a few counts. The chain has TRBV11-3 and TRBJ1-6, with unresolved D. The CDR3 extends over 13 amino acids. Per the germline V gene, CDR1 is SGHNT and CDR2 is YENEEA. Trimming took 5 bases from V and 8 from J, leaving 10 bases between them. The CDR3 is CASSHHGDSPLHF. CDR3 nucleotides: TGTGCCAGCAGCCACCACGGTGATTCACCCCTCCACTTT.